This T cell receptor beta chain was recorded in a study of blood T cell repertoires in COVID-19. Participant ages covered roughly 18 to 89 years across about 22 US areas. Each participant's cohort was designated according to participant-reported clinical history. The assay was immunoSEQ multiplex PCR, and TCRdb's table has in-frame clones only and misses some. Among 200,000 to 250,000 clones listed, about 85% were seen once. The CDR3 covers 15 residues. Trimming cost V 5 bases and J 0 bases; bases outside gene matches: 5. Looked up from germline, CDR1 is MGHRA and CDR2 is YSYEKL. This receptor was obtained from a man aged 30-40 years who had recovered from COVID-19. The specimen was PBMCs or T cells enriched from blood (not recorded which). The chain uses TRBV4-1 and TRBJ1-2, with 8 positions matching TRBD1. CDR3 protein: CASSTQGVANYGYTF. CDR3 bases: TGCGCCAGCAGCACACAGGGGGTAGCTAACTATGGCTACACCTTC.